The 10 T cell receptor beta chains in this list originate from one sample, sequenced in a study of T cell responses to AZD1222 COVID-19 vaccine. The method was immunoSEQ multiplex PCR; TCRdb's version includes in-frame clones alone and lacks a portion of them. The sample holds about 81,000 clones, 90% seen once. This material consisted of peripheral blood, taken 28 days after the second AZD1222 dose. These receptor sequences come from an adult who received the AZD1222 COVID-19 vaccine.

The chain uses TRBV19 and TRBJ2-5; D unclear. V was shortened by 6 bases and J by 6 bases, with 11 bases between the two germline ends. This CDR3 spans 12 amino acids. Per the germline V gene, CDR1 is LNHDA and CDR2 is SQIVND (reference sequence). The CDR3 protein is CASSPSEQTQYF. The CDR3 bases are TGTGCCAGTAGCCCAAGTGAGCAGACCCAGTACTTC.

The gene calls are TRBV18 and TRBJ1-2; D uncertain. CDR3 length: 15 amino acids. Trimming took off 3 bases at V and 2 bases at J, with 13 bases between the two ends. Germline V gene lookup returns CDR1 KGHSH and CDR2 LQKENI. The DNA of the CDR3 is TGTGCCAGCTCACCGCTTATGGAGGTAAACTATGGCTACACCTTC. Its protein is CASSPLMEVNYGYTF. Full variable domain (rest looked up from reference TRBV18 and TRBJ1-2): NAGVMQNPRHLVRRRGQEARLRCSPMKGHSHVYWYRQLPEEGLKFMVYLQKENIIDESGMPKERFSAEFPKEGPSILRIQQVVRGDSAAYFCASSPLMEVNYGYTFGSGTRLTVV.

This chain links TRBV10-3 with TRBJ1-4; the D gene is possibly TRBD1 (5 bases). V was clipped by 3 bases and J by 5 bases, with 10 bases between them. The length of the CDR3 is 14 residues. Looked up from germline, CDR1 is ENHRY and CDR2 is SYGVKD. CDR3: CAISEAGKNEKLFF. CDR3 sequence (DNA): TGTGCCATCAGTGAAGCAGGGAAGAATGAAAAACTGTTTTTT.

This chain uses TRBV19 with TRBJ1-5; D remains ambiguous. The ends were cut back, 7 bases at V and 2 bases at J, with 18 bases in the middle. This CDR3 region has 16 residues. CDR1 and CDR2 from the germline V gene are LNHDA and SQIVND (reference sequence). DNA of the CDR3: TGTGCCAGTAAGTATAACGCACCCGCGGGCAATCAGCCCCAGCATTTT. This sequence encodes CASKYNAPAGNQPQHF. Full variable domain (missing parts from reference TRBV19 and TRBJ1-5): DGGITQSPKYLFRKEGQNVTLSCEQNLNHDAMYWYRQDPGQGLRLIYYSQIVNDFQKGDIAEGYSVSREKKESFPLTVTSAQKNPTAFYLCASKYNAPAGNQPQHFGDGTRLSIL.

V usage is TRBV7-9 and J usage is TRBJ1-3, with TRBD1 matching 7 bases. V was pared by 4 bases and J by 0 bases, with 9 bases of the junction left unmatched. The CDR3 length is 17 residues. Germline V CDR1 and CDR2: SEHNR, FQNEAQ (reference sequence). The CDR3 region is CASSSLWTGSSGNTIYF. CDR3 sequence (DNA): TGTGCCAGCAGCTCTCTCTGGACAGGCAGCTCTGGAAACACCATATATTTT.

In DNA form, the CDR3 reads TGTGCCAGCAGCCAGGTAGGGGTCCCTGGCTACACCTTC. It encodes CASSQVGVPGYTF. J is TRBJ1-2 and V is TRBV5-5; a possible D gene is TRBD1 (5 bases). The CDR3 sequence is 13 residues long. Trimming left V 4 bases short and J 7 bases short, with 14 bases between. Germline V CDR1 and CDR2: SGHKS, YYEKEE (reference sequence). The whole variable domain, remainder taken from reference TRBV5-5 and TRBJ1-2, is DAGVTQSPTHLIKTRGQQVTLRCSPISGHKSVSWYQQVLGQGPQFIFQYYEKEERGRGNFPDRFSARQFPNYSSELNVNALLLGDSALYLCASSQVGVPGYTFGSGTRLTVV.

The V call is TRBV6-5, the J call TRBJ1-6; 7 nucleotides align to TRBD1. V shed 0 bases, J shed 9 bases, and the junction held 8 bases outside the gene matches. The CDR3 runs to 16 residues. Germline V gene lookup returns CDR1 MNHEY and CDR2 SVGAGI. DNA for the CDR3: TGTGCCAGCAGTTACTCGACAGGGACCGAGGGTTCACCCCTCCACTTT. This codes for CASSYSTGTEGSPLHF.

The table lists this clone with a count of one. The chain employs TRBV20-1 and TRBJ1-5; 7 bases fit TRBD1. The CDR3 covers 14 residues. The germline V gene encodes CDR1 DFQATT and CDR2 SNEGSKA (reference sequence). V was pared by 3 bases and J by 3 bases, with 5 bases of the junction left unmatched. DNA for the CDR3: TGCAGTGCTAGTTGGACAGGCACCAATCAGCCCCAGCATTTT. This encodes CSASWTGTNQPQHF.

The V and J genes are TRBV30 and TRBJ1-2; no firm D call. Germline CDR1 GTSNPN, CDR2 SVGIG (reference sequence). The CDR3 sequence is 13 residues long. Trimming stripped 7 bases from V and 6 bases from J, with 18 bases between. The CDR3 DNA follows: TGTGCCTATAGGGCCTCCGGGGTGGATGGCTACACCTTC. It codes for CAYRASGVDGYTF.

This clone was seen a single time. The chain has TRBV7-9 and TRBJ1-2; the D gene is possibly TRBD1 (5 bases). V lost 5 bases and J 6 bases, leaving 16 bases between the germline ends. CDR3 length equals 14 residues. Germline loops: CDR1 SEHNR, CDR2 FQNEAQ (reference sequence). The CDR3: CASSPGQEDNGYTF. CDR3 DNA: TGTGCCAGCAGCCCGGGGCAGGAAGATAATGGCTACACCTTC.